Listed below are T cell receptor beta chains from one sample, sequenced in a study of blood T cell repertoires in COVID-19. Produced via immunoSEQ multiplex PCR; TCRdb's table is partial and in-frame only. The sample lists about 67,000 clones, roughly 82% occurring once. Sequenced sample: peripheral blood. The origin of the receptors is a human donor in a cohort sampled during active COVID-19. Each CDR3 is given with its conserved first and last residue.

v_gene,CDR3aa
TRBV6-6,CASSPQGGYQPQHF
TRBV19,CASSISGQGTTEAFF
TRBV7-9,CASSLAPQTDTQYF
TRBV14,CASSHSQETQYF
TRBV15,CATSRDRFNQPQHF
TRBV28,CASSYLPGQGNTEAFF
TRBV18,CASYETGLGTEAFF
TRBV5-1,CASSLAPLAGTLETQYF
TRBV27,CASSSYDRGDLETQYF
TRBV28,CASSGPQQPIYEQYF
TRBV10-3,CAISDLPFYEQYF
TRBV7-2,CASSTDRGNTIYF
TRBV5-1,CASRVLAGTTDTQYF
TRBV28,CASGSRNTGELFF
TRBV6-1,CASSEGGGPPKTQYF
TRBV27,CASSLGDRASDTQYF